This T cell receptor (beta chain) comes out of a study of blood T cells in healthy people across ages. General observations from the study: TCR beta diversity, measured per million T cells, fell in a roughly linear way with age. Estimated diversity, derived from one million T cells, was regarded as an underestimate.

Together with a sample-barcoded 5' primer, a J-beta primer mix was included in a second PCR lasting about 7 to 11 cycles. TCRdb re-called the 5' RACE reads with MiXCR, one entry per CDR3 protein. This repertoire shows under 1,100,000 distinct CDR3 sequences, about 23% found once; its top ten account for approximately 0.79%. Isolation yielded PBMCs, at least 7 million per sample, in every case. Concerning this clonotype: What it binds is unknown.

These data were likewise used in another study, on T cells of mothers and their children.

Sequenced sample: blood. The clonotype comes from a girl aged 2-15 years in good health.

In DNA, the CDR3 is TGTGCCACCAGTGATCCACTCGGGACTAGCGGGACAGCTAGCACAGATACGCAGTATTTT. It yields the protein CATSDPLGTSGTASTDTQYF. V is TRBV24-1 and J is TRBJ2-3; 13 bases line up with TRBD2. V dropped 3 bases and J dropped 0; count of bases not matched to a gene: 11. The CDR3 is 20 amino acids. Germline V lookup: CDR1 KGHDR, CDR2 SFDVKD.